Listed here are 27 T cell receptor beta chains from one sample, sequenced in a study of monozygotic twins with inflammatory bowel disease. TCRdb reworked the 5' RACE reads into one entry per CDR3 protein, no DNA. The record lists hundreds of thousands of distinct CDR3 sequences, of which the ten most abundant hold 2% to 2.5%. Sample: blood. These receptors originate from a human donor with ulcerative colitis or Crohn's disease, or a healthy co-twin of an affected twin (not recorded which).

V and J are TRBV6-2 or TRBV6-3 and TRBJ1-1; checking the TCRdb D call of TRBD1 is not possible without DNA. This CDR3 is built from 16 residues. The germline gives CDR1 MNHEY, CDR2 SVGEGT. The CDR3 loop is CASSYSKGTADTEAFF.

V and J are TRBV28 and TRBJ2-1; without DNA, the TCRdb call of TRBD1 cannot be checked. CDR3 length: 14 amino acids. Per germline, CDR1 MDHEN and CDR2 SYDVKM. The CDR3 sequence is CACRSRGAYNEQFF.

The CDR3 protein is CASSQDARGVNEQFF. The rearrangement uses TRBV4-2 and TRBJ2-1; TCRdb calls TRBD1, which cannot be checked without DNA. The germline V gene has CDR1 LGHNA and CDR2 YNFKEQ. The CDR3 extends over 15 amino acids.

The V call is TRBV7-2, the J call TRBJ1-1. Germline V lookup: CDR1 SGHTA, CDR2 FQGNSA. This CDR3 is 14 amino acids long. The CDR3 is CASSLGQRNTEAFF.

Here the CDR3 reads CASSYSLSGTGHYEQYF. This rearrangement joins TRBV6-5 to TRBJ2-7; with no DNA, the TCRdb D assignment of TRBD1 cannot be verified. The CDR3 is 17 residues long. CDR1 is MNHEY, CDR2 SVGAGI, per germline.

The V call is TRBV11-2, the J call TRBJ2-3; there is no DNA to check the TCRdb D call of TRBD1. Germline CDR1 reads SGHAT; CDR2 reads FQNNGV. This CDR3 is built from 17 residues. CDR3: CASSLTQGDPGTDTQYF.

The rearrangement joins TRBV20-1 to TRBJ2-1; TCRdb returns TRBD1, unconfirmable since there is no DNA. The CDR3 has 13 amino acids. Germline V gene sequence: CDR1 DFQATT, CDR2 SNEGSKA (reference sequence). The chain's CDR3 is CSARWGGYNEQFF.

The chain recombines TRBV6-2 or TRBV6-3 with TRBJ2-2. Germline CDR1 is MNHEY and CDR2 is SVGEGT. The CDR3 spans 14 residues. CDR3 sequence: CASSFVRSTGELFF.

The chain has TRBV9 and TRBJ2-1; TCRdb outputs TRBD1, but without DNA this stays unchecked. This CDR3 contains 13 residues. Per germline, CDR1 SGDLS and CDR2 YYNGEE. CDR3 amino acids: CASSVGGIDEQFF.

This chain connects TRBV12-3 or TRBV12-4 to TRBJ1-3; TCRdb gives TRBD1 as the D gene, but with no DNA this cannot be confirmed. The CDR3 has 16 amino acids. CDR3: CASSLTTGGYGNTIYF.

This chain uses TRBV18 with TRBJ2-3. Germline V gene sequence: CDR1 KGHSH, CDR2 LQKENI. The CDR3 sequence is 11 residues long. This CDR3 reads CASWGTDTQYF.

V is TRBV7-2 and J is TRBJ2-1; the TRBD2 assignment by TCRdb is unverifiable without DNA. The CDR3 contains 16 residues. CDR1 is SGHTA, CDR2 FQGNSA, per germline. The CDR3: CASSFRLAGAQNEQFF.

V gene TRBV20-1 combines with J gene TRBJ1-4; TCRdb reports TRBD1, a call that lacks DNA to check it against. Germline V gives CDR1 DFQATT, CDR2 SNEGSKA (reference sequence). The CDR3 runs 13 residues. This CDR3 is CSARDRVNEKLFF.

The chain recombines TRBV3-1 with TRBJ2-1; without DNA, the TCRdb call of TRBD1 cannot be checked. CDR3 length: 15 residues. CDR1 is LGHDT and CDR2 is YNNKEL in the germline V gene (reference sequence). The CDR3 here is CASSQDGVPPAEQFF.

This rearrangement joins TRBV6-1 to TRBJ2-7; without DNA, the TCRdb call of TRBD2 cannot be checked. Germline CDR1 MNHNS, CDR2 SASEGT. The CDR3 covers 15 residues. CDR3 loop: CASSHLGGGANEQYF.

This chain uses TRBV3-1 with TRBJ1-6; TCRdb's D gene call, TRBD1, goes unchecked for lack of DNA. In germline, CDR1 is LGHDT, CDR2 YNNKEL (reference sequence). The CDR3 sequence is 17 residues long. The CDR3 sequence: CASSQEGGDTYNSPLHF.

The chain combines TRBV4-2 with TRBJ2-7; the TCRdb call, TRBD2, lacks DNA for checking. The CDR3 has 15 residues. Germline V CDR1 and CDR2: LGHNA, YNFKEQ. The CDR3 region is CASSQDRGLSYEQYF.

The chain links TRBV3-1 to TRBJ2-2; TCRdb designates TRBD2, a call that cannot be tested without DNA. The CDR3 extends over 14 amino acids. In germline, CDR1 is LGHDT, CDR2 YNNKEL (reference sequence). The CDR3 loop is CATRDYLNTGELFF.

The CDR3 reads CASSMQGNYEQYF. This chain uses TRBV12-3 or TRBV12-4 with TRBJ2-7; without DNA, the TCRdb call of TRBD1 cannot be checked. This CDR3 region has 13 residues.

V usage is TRBV4-1 and J usage is TRBJ2-5; TCRdb's assignment of TRBD2 cannot be checked, as there is no DNA. This CDR3 has 16 residues. Germline V gene data show CDR1 as MGHRA and CDR2 as YSYEKL. The CDR3 loop reads CASSQDKRGVGETQYF.

The gene calls are TRBV20-1 and TRBJ2-7; checking the TCRdb D call of TRBD1 is not possible without DNA. The length of the CDR3 is 13 residues. Germline assignment: CDR1 DFQATT and CDR2 SNEGSKA (reference sequence). The CDR3: CSASGTVGYEQYF.

The rearrangement links TRBV29-1 to TRBJ2-7; TCRdb lists TRBD1, though no DNA is available to test this call. Germline CDR1 reads SQVTM; CDR2 reads ANQGSEA. This CDR3 is built from 13 residues. The CDR3 loop reads CSVESGTQYEQYF.

V and J are TRBV6-1 and TRBJ2-6; there is no DNA to check the TCRdb D call of TRBD1. Germline CDR1 MNHNS, CDR2 SASEGT. The CDR3 covers 15 residues. The CDR3 sequence is CASSMGQALINVLTF.

The chain links TRBV7-2 to TRBJ1-1; TCRdb lists TRBD1, though no DNA is available to test this call. The germline gives CDR1 SGHTA, CDR2 FQGNSA. The CDR3 has 12 amino acids. The CDR3 sequence is CASSSRPTEAFF.

The CDR3 loop reads CASSQPDRTGYEQYF. The chain has TRBV7-9 and TRBJ2-7; TCRdb indicates TRBD1, and absent DNA this call remains unverified. There are 15 residues in the CDR3. In germline, CDR1 is SEHNR, CDR2 FQNEAQ (reference sequence).

The chain carries TRBV27 and TRBJ2-7; TCRdb's D gene call, TRBD1, goes unchecked for lack of DNA. CDR3 length equals 15 residues. Per germline, CDR1 MNHEY and CDR2 SMNVEV (reference sequence). CDR3 in amino acids: CASKQDRDRVYEQYF.

J is TRBJ1-1 and V is TRBV5-1; there is no DNA to check the TCRdb D call of TRBD1. The CDR3 sequence is 15 residues long. Germline CDR1 reads SGHRS; CDR2 reads YFSETQ. Here the CDR3 reads CASSRGGSIDTEAFF.